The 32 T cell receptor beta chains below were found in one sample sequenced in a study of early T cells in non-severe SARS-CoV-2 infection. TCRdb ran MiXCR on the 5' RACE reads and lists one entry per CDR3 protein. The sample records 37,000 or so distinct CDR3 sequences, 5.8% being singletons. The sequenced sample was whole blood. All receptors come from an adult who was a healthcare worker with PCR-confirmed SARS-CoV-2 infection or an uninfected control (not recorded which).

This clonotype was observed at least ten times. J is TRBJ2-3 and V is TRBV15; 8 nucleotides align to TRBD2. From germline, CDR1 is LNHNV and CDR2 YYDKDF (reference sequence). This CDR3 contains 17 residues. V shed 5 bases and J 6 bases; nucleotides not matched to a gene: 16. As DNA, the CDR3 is TGTGCCACCAGCTTACGAACCGGGACTAGGACGTTGGATACGCAGTATTTT. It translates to CATSLRTGTRTLDTQYF.

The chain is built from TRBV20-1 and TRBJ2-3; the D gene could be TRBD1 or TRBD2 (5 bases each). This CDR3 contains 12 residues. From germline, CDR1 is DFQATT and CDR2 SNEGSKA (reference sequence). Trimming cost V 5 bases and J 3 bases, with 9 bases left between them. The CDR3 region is CSADGGTDTQYF. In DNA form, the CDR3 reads TGCAGTGCTGATGGGGGTACAGATACGCAGTATTTT.

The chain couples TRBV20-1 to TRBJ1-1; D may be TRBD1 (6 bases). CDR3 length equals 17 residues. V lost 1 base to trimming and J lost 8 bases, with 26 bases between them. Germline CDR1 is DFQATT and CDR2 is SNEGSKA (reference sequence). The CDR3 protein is CSARAPGRGAPVREAFF. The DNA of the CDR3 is TGCAGTGCTAGAGCTCCAGGTAGGGGGGCGCCGGTAAGGGAAGCTTTCTTT.

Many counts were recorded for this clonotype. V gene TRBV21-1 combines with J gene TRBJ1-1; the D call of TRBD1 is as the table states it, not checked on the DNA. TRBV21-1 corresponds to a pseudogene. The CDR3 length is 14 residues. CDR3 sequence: CASSKDRANTEAFF. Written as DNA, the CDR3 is TGTGCCAGCAGCAAGGACAGGGCGAACACTGAAGCTTTCTTT.

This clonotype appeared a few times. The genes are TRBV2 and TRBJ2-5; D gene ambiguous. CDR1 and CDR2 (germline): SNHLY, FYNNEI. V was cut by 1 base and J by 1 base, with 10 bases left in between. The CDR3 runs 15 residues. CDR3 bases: TGTGCCAGCAGTGAAGAAGGGTTTAGCCAAGAGACCCAGTACTTC. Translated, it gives CASSEEGFSQETQYF.

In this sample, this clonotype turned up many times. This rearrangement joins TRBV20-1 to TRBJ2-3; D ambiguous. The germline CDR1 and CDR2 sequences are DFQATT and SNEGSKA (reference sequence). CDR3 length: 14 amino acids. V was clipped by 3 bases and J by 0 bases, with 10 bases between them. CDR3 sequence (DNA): TGCAGTGCTAGCGTAGGACGGAGCACAGATACGCAGTATTTT. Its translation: CSASVGRSTDTQYF.

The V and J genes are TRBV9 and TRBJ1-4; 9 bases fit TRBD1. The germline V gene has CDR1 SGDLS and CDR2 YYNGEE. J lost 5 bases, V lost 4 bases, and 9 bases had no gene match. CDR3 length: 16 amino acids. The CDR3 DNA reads TGTGCCAGCAGCCAGCGTGGGACAGGGCTCAATGAAAAACTGTTTTTT. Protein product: CASSQRGTGLNEKLFF.

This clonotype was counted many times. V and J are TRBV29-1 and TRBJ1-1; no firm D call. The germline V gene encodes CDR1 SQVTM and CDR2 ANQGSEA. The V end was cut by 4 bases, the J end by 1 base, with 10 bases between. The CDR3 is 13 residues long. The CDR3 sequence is CSVVEGKNTEAFF. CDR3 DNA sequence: TGCAGCGTTGTTGAGGGAAAGAACACTGAAGCTTTCTTT.

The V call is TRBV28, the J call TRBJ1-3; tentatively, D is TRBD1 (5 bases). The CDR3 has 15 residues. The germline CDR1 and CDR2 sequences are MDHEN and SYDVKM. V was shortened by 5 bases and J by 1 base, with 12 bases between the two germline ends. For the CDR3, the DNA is TGTGCCAGCAGTAGGGTCGGGGCGTCTGGAAACACCATATATTTT. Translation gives CASSRVGASGNTIYF.

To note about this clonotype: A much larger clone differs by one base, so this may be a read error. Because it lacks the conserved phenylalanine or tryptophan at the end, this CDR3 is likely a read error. This chain's CDR3 is CASSLAAGLAYEQYS. Here the CDR3 DNA reads TGCGCCAGCAGCTTGGCCGCGGGACTAGCTTACGAGCAGTACTCC. This chain joins TRBV5-1 and TRBJ2-7; TRBD2 agrees at 9 bases. Germline-derived CDR1 and CDR2 are SGHRS and YFSETQ. Unmatched junction bases numbered 5, after V lost 0 bases and J lost 4 bases. There are 15 residues in the CDR3.

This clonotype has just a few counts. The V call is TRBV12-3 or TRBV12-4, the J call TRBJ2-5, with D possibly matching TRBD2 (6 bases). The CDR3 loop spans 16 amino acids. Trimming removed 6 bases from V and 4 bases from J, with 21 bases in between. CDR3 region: CASSPGGMRVRETQYF. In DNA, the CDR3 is TGTGCCAGCAGCCCCGGGGGAATGAGGGTGAGAGAGACCCAGTACTTC.

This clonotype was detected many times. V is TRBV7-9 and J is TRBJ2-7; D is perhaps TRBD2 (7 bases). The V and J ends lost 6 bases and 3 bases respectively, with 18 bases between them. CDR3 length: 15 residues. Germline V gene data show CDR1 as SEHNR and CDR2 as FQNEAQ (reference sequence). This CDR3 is CASRPRTAGSYEQYF. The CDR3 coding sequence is TGTGCCAGCAGACCCCGGACAGCGGGGAGCTACGAGCAGTACTTC. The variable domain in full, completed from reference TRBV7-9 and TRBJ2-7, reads DTGVSQNPRHKITKRGQNVTFRCDPISEHNRLYWYRQTLGQGPEFLTYFQNEAQLEKSRLLSDRFSAERPKGSFSTLEIQRTEQGDSAMYLCASRPRTAGSYEQYFGPGTRLTVT.

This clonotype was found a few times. CDR3: CASARSRAYNEQFF. The CDR3, as DNA: TGTGCCTCAGCCCGCAGTAGGGCCTACAATGAGCAGTTCTTC. The gene calls are TRBV6-1 and TRBJ2-1; D is unresolved. CDR3 length equals 14 residues. Germline assignment: CDR1 MNHNS and CDR2 SASEGT. The V gene lost 11 bases and the J gene lost 2 bases, with 16 bases spanning the gap.

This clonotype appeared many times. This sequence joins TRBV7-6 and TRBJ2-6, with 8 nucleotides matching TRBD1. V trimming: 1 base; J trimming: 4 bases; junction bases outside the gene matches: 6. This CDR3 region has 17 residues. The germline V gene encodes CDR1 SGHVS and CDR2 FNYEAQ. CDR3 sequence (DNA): TGTGCCAGCAGCTTAGTGACAGGGGCGCTCGGGGCCAACGTCCTGACTTTC. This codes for CASSLVTGALGANVLTF.

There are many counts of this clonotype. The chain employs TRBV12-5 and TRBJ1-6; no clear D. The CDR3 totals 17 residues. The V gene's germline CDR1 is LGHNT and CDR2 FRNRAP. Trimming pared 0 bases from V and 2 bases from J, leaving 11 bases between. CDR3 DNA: TGTGCTAGTGGTTTGGTACTTGGGAGCCCCTATAATTCACCCCTCCACTTT. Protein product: CASGLVLGSPYNSPLHF.

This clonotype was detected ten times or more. CDR3 amino acids: CSAWRGRESNQPQHF. The CDR3 nucleotides read TGCAGTGCTTGGCGGGGGAGGGAGTCCAATCAGCCCCAGCATTTT. J is TRBJ1-5 and V is TRBV20-1, with D possibly TRBD1 on 5 matching bases. Germline V gene sequence: CDR1 DFQATT, CDR2 SNEGSKA (reference sequence). V was pared by 5 bases and J by 3 bases, with 17 bases between. CDR3 length equals 15 residues.

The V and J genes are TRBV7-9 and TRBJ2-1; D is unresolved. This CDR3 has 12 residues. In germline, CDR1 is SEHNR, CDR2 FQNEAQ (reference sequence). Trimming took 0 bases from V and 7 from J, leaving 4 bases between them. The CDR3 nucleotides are TGTGCCAGCAGCTTAGCTCCGAATGAGCAGTTCTTC. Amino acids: CASSLAPNEQFF.

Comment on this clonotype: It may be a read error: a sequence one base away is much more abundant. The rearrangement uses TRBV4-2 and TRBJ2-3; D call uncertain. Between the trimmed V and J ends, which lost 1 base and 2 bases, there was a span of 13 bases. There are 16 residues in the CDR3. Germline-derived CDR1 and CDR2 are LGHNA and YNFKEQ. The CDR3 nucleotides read TGTGCCAGCAGCCAAGGACTCACTCAGGACACAGATACGCAGTATTTT. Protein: CASSQGLTQDTDTQYF.

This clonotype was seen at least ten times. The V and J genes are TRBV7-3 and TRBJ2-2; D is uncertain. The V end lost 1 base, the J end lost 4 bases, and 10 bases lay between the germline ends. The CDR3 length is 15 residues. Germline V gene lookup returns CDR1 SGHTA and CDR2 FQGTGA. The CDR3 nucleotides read TGTGCCAGCAGCTTAATTCCGCAGGCCACCGGGGAGCTGTTTTTT. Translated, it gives CASSLIPQATGELFF. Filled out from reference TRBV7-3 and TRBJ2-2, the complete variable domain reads GAGVSQTPSNKVTEKGKYVELRCDPISGHTALYWYRQSLGQGPEFLIYFQGTGAADDSGLPNDRFFAVRPEGSVSTLKIQRTERGDSAVYLCASSLIPQATGELFFGEGSRLTVL.

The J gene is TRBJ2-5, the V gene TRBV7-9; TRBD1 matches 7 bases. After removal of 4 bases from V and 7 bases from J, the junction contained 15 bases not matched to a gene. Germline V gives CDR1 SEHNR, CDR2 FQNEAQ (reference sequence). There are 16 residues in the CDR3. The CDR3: CASSSGTAGTWATQYF. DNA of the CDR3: TGTGCCAGCAGCTCCGGGACAGCCGGCACCTGGGCGACCCAGTACTTC.

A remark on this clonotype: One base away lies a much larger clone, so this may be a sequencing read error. CDR3 nucleotide sequence: TGTGTCAGCTCACCACAAGGCTACGAGCAGTACTTC. The encoded protein is CVSSPQGYEQYF. The chain is built from TRBV18 and TRBJ2-7; D is unresolved. The CDR3 has 12 amino acids. Per the germline V gene, CDR1 is KGHSH and CDR2 is LQKENI.

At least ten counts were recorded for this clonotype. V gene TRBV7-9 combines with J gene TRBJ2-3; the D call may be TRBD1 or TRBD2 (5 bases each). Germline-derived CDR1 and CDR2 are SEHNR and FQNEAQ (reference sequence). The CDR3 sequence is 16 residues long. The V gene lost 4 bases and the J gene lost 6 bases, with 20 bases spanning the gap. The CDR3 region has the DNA TGTGCCAGCAGCTCCCGAAGACGGGGAAGGGGTGATACGCAGTATTTT. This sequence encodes CASSSRRRGRGDTQYF.

The CDR3 is CASSSLMDGGSPLHF. DNA for the CDR3: TGCGCCAGCAGCTCCCTGATGGATGGGGGATCACCCCTCCACTTT. The rearrangement joins TRBV5-1 to TRBJ1-6, with a tentative D call TRBD1 (5 bases). Germline lookup yields CDR1 SGHRS and CDR2 YFSETQ. The V gene lost 3 bases and the J gene lost 10 bases, with 17 bases spanning the gap. The CDR3 length is 15 residues.

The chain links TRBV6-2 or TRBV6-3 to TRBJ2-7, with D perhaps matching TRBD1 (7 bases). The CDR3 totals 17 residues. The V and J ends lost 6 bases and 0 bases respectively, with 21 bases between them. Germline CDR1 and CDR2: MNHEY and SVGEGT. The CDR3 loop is CASSSPRQGGFSYEQYF. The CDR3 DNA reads TGTGCCAGCAGCTCCCCCAGACAGGGAGGTTTCTCCTACGAGCAGTACTTC.

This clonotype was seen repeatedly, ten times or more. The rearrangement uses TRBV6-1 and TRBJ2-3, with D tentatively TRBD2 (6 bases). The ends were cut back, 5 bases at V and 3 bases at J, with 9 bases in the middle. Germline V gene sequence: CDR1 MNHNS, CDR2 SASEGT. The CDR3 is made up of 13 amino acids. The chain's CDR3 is CASSRDFTDTQYF. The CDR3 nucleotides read TGTGCCAGCAGTAGGGACTTTACAGATACGCAGTATTTT.

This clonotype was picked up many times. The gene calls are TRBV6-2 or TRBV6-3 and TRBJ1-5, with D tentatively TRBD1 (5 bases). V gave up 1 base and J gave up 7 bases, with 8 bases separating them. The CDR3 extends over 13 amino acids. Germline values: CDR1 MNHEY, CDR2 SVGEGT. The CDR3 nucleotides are TGTGCCAGCAGTTACTTGAGGGGACAGCCCCAGCATTTT. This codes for CASSYLRGQPQHF.

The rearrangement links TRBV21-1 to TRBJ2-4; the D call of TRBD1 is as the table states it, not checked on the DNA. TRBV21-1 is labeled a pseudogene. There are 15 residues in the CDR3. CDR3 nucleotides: TGTGCCAAGGGTCACGGGGGCAGGACCAAAAACATTCAGTACTTC. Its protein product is CAKGHGGRTKNIQYF.

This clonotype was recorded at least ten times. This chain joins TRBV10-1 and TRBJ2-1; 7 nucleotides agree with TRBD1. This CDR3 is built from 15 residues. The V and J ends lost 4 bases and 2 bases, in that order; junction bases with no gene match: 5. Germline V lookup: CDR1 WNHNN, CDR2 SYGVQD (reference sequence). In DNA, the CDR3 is TGCGCCAGCAGTGGGGGACAGCCGACCTACAATGAGCAGTTCTTC. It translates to CASSGGQPTYNEQFF.

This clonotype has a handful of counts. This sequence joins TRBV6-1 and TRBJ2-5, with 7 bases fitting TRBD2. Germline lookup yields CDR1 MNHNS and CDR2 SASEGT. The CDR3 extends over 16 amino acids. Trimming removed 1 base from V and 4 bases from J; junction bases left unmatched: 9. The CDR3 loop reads CASSEGIALALETQYF. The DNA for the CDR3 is TGTGCCAGCAGTGAAGGTATCGCACTAGCGTTAGAGACCCAGTACTTC.

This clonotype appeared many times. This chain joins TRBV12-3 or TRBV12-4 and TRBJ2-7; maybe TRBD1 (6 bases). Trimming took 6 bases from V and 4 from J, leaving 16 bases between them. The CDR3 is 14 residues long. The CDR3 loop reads CASRPRGWGYEQYF. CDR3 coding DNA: TGTGCCAGCAGACCTAGGGGGTGGGGATACGAGCAGTACTTC.

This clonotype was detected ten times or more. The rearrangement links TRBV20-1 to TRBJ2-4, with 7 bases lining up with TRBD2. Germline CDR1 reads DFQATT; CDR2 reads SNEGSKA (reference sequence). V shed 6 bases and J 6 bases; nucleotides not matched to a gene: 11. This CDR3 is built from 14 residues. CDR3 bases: TGCAGTGCCCCCCGGCCAGCGGGGATAAACATTCAGTACTTC. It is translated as CSAPRPAGINIQYF.

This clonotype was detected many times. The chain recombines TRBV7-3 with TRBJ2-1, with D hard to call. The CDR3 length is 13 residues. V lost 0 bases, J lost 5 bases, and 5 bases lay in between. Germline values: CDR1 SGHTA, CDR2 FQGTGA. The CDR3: CASSLTKDNEQFF. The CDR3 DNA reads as TGTGCCAGCAGCTTAACGAAAGACAATGAGCAGTTCTTC.